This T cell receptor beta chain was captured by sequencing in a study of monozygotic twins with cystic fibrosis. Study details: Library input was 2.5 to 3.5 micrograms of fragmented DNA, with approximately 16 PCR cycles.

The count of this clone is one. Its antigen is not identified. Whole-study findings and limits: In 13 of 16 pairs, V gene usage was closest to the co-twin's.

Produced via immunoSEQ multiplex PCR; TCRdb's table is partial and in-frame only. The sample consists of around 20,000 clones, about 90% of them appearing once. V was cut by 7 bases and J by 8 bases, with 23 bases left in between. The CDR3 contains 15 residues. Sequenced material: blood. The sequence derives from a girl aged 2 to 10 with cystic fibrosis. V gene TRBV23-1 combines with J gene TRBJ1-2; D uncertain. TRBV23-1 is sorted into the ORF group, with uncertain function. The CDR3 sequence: CASNEPSGSPKGYTF. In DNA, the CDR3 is TGCGCCAGCAATGAACCGTCCGGGTCCCCGAAAGGCTACACCTTC.